Listed here is a single TCR beta chain. What it recognizes is unknown. This record comes from a study of response to subunit inactivated influenza vaccine. A single record per CDR3 protein comes from TCRdb applying MiXCR to the RT-PCR reads. Of fewer than 700,000 distinct CDR3 sequences detected, 10% to 15% appear once; the ten largest clones hold about an eighth. This CDR3 is 15 amino acids long. The germline V gene encodes CDR1 SGHNT and CDR2 YYREEE (reference sequence). With 3 bases clipped from V and 9 bases from J, the junction kept 12 bases outside the gene matches. General observations from the study: After each seasonal influenza vaccination, few new T cells are recruited, the authors suggested.

Here the sequenced sample was PBMCs from blood, taken roughly 6 weeks after vaccination. The sequence was collected from a man aged 50-59 years who received an inactivated influenza vaccine. The gene calls are TRBV5-4 and TRBJ2-1; 7 nucleotides align to TRBD1. The CDR3 DNA reads as TGTGCCAGCAGCTCCCAGCGACAGGGTCGGGGTGAGCAGTTCTTC. Amino acids: CASSSQRQGRGEQFF.